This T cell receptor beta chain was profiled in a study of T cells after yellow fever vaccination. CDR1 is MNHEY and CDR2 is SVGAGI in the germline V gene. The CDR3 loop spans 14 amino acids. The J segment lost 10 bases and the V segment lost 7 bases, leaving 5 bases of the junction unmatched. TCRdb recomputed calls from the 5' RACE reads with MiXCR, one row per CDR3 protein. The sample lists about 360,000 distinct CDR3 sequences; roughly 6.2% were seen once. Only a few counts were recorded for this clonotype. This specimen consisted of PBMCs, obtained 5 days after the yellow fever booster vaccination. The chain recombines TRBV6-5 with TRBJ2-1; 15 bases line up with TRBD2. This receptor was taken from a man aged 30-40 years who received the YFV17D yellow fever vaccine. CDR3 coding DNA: TGTGCCAGCAAGTCCGGGACTAGCGGGAGGGAGCAGTTCTTC. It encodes CASKSGTSGREQFF.